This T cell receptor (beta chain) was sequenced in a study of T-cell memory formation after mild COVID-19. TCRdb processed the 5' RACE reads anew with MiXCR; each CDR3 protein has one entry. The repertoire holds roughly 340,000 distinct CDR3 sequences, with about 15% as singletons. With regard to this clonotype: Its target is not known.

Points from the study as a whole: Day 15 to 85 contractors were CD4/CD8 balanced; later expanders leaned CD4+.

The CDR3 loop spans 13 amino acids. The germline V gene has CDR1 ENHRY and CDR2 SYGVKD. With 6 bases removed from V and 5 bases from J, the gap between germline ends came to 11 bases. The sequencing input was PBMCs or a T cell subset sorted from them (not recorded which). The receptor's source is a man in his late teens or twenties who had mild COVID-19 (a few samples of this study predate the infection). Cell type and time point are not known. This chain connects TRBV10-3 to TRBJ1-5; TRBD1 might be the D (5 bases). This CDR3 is CAISVDTYQPQHF. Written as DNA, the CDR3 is TGTGCCATCAGCGTGGACACCTATCAGCCCCAGCATTTT.